Listed here are 23 T cell receptor beta chains from one sample, sequenced in a study of identical twins. TCRdb fed the 5' RACE reads into MiXCR, producing one record per CDR3 protein. The repertoire has a few hundred thousand distinct CDR3 sequences, over 8.5% of them found once; the top ten carry approximately 3%. This sample was shared with a second study, whose subject was yellow fever vaccine responses in identical twins.

Specimen: PBMCs. The receptors originated from a young woman in good health.

In this sample, this clonotype turned up a few times. The chain is built from TRBV5-4 and TRBJ2-7; TRBD2 agrees at 9 bases. The CDR3 is made up of 13 amino acids. With V trimmed by 3 bases and J by 6 bases, 4 bases remained unmatched. CDR1 SGHNT and CDR2 YYREEE come from the germline V gene (reference sequence). DNA of the CDR3: TGTGCCAGCAGCTCTTCTAGCGGGGTCGAGCAGTACTTC. Its translation is CASSSSSGVEQYF.

This clonotype was counted at least ten times. The chain links TRBV4-3 to TRBJ2-5; 10 bases line up with TRBD2. CDR3 length: 16 amino acids. V trimming: 0 bases; J trimming: 5 bases; junction bases outside the gene matches: 6. CDR1 is LGHNA, CDR2 YSLEER, per germline. CDR3 nucleotide sequence: TGCGCCAGCAGCCAAGATGCTAGCGGGAGCTGGGAGACCCAGTACTTC. This codes for CASSQDASGSWETQYF.

The sample holds many counts of this clonotype. The chain employs TRBV28 and TRBJ2-1; TRBD1 agrees at 8 bases. The CDR3 loop spans 15 amino acids. Per germline, CDR1 MDHEN and CDR2 SYDVKM. Germline trimming cut 6 bases from V and 6 bases from J; bases unmatched to any gene: 10. CDR3 loop: CASSPVRGQVNEQFF. CDR3 nucleotide sequence: TGTGCCAGCAGCCCGGTTCGGGGACAGGTCAATGAGCAGTTCTTC.

The chain uses TRBV29-1 and TRBJ2-6; no definite D call. Trimming stripped 8 bases from V and 0 bases from J, with 8 bases between. CDR1 SQVTM and CDR2 ANQGSEA come from the germline V gene. This CDR3 has 13 amino acids. The CDR3, as DNA: TGCAGCTGCTTTTCCTCTGGGGCCAACGTCCTGACTTTC. Its translation is CSCFSSGANVLTF. Variable domain in full (rest from reference TRBV29-1 and TRBJ2-6): SAVISQKPSRDICQRGTSLTIQCQVDSQVTMMFWYRQQPGQSLTLIATANQGSEATYESGFVIDKFPISRPNLTFSTLTVSNMSPEDSSIYLCSCFSSGANVLTFGAGSRLTVL.

This clonotype was counted ten times or more. This chain links TRBV29-1 with TRBJ2-2, with a possible D match to TRBD1 (5 bases). The germline gives CDR1 SQVTM, CDR2 ANQGSEA. Trimming cost V 8 bases and J 2 bases, with 12 bases left between them. The CDR3 consists of 13 residues. As DNA, the CDR3 is TGCAGCCTCAGGGCATCCAACACCGGGGAGCTGTTTTTT. Translation: CSLRASNTGELFF.

This clonotype has just a few counts. The chain is built from TRBV29-1 and TRBJ2-7; maybe TRBD1 (6 bases). V was clipped by 2 bases and J by 6 bases, with 14 bases between them. The CDR3 is 13 residues long. Germline loops: CDR1 SQVTM, CDR2 ANQGSEA. This CDR3 reads CSVEPKQGSEQYF. DNA for the CDR3: TGCAGCGTTGAACCTAAACAGGGTTCCGAGCAGTACTTC.

This clonotype was counted only a few times. This rearrangement joins TRBV7-2 to TRBJ2-1; 8 nucleotides align to TRBD1. Trimming removed 1 base from V and 12 bases from J; junction bases left unmatched: 11. Looked up from germline, CDR1 is SGHTA and CDR2 is FQGNSA. The CDR3 sequence is 15 residues long. The chain's CDR3 is CASSLDPDYGTGQFF. CDR3 bases: TGTGCCAGCAGCTTAGATCCGGACTACGGGACAGGGCAGTTCTTC.

This clonotype was recorded many times. The chain links TRBV29-1 to TRBJ2-1; the D is unclear. The CDR3 has 13 amino acids. Germline CDR1 reads SQVTM; CDR2 reads ANQGSEA. Trimming cost V 5 bases and J 8 bases, with 16 bases left between them. CDR3 coding DNA: TGCAGCGTTTCTAGGAAAGGGAACGATGAGCAGTTCTTC. Protein sequence: CSVSRKGNDEQFF.

The chain links TRBV5-1 to TRBJ2-1, with a weak D call TRBD2 (5 bases). This CDR3 comprises 14 residues. Trimming cost V 3 bases and J 2 bases, with 9 bases left between them. Germline-derived CDR1 and CDR2 are SGHRS and YFSETQ. The DNA for the CDR3 is TGCGCCAGCAGCTATACCGGGGCCTACAATGAGCAGTTCTTC. Translation gives CASSYTGAYNEQFF.

This clonotype was recorded at least ten times. V is TRBV27 and J is TRBJ1-2; D is ambiguous. Germline CDR1 is MNHEY and CDR2 is SMNVEV (reference sequence). Trimming took off 2 bases at V and 6 bases at J, with 10 bases between the two ends. This CDR3 has 13 residues. The CDR3 nucleotides read TGTGCCAGCAGTTTAAAAGGGTTACATGGCTACACCTTC. Protein sequence: CASSLKGLHGYTF.

This chain joins TRBV3-1 and TRBJ2-6, with 11 bases aligning to TRBD2. The V and J ends lost 4 bases and 5 bases, in that order; junction bases with no gene match: 10. Germline V CDR1 and CDR2: LGHDT, YNNKEL (reference sequence). The length of the CDR3 is 18 residues. This CDR3 is CASSLERLAGGWANVLTF. In DNA form, the CDR3 reads TGTGCCAGCAGCCTGGAGCGGCTAGCGGGGGGCTGGGCCAACGTCCTGACTTTC.

This clonotype has a count of ten or more. This chain links TRBV10-3 with TRBJ2-5; 8 positions match TRBD1. The CDR3 has 15 residues. Germline loops: CDR1 ENHRY, CDR2 SYGVKD. The V segment lost 4 bases and the J segment 5 bases; nucleotides outside the gene matches: 9. The CDR3 DNA sequence: TGTGCCATCAGTGGGGAGCCAGGGGGCCTGGAGACCCAGTACTTC. Translation: CAISGEPGGLETQYF.

This clonotype was counted many times. The chain employs TRBV9 and TRBJ1-1; 8 bases match TRBD1. With 4 bases clipped from V and 7 bases from J, the junction kept 12 bases outside the gene matches. CDR1 SGDLS and CDR2 YYNGEE come from the germline V gene. CDR3 size: 15 residues. The CDR3 loop reads CASSSQGVGDDEAFF. The DNA of the CDR3 is TGTGCCAGCAGCTCACAGGGGGTCGGTGACGATGAAGCTTTCTTT. The full variable domain, rest sourced from reference TRBV9 and TRBJ1-1, is DSGVTQTPKHLITATGQRVTLRCSPRSGDLSVYWYQQSLDQGLQFLIQYYNGEERAKGNILERFSAQQFPDLHSELNLSSLELGDSALYFCASSSQGVGDDEAFFGQGTRLTVV.

This clonotype was observed many times. In nucleotides, the CDR3 is TGCGCCAGCAGTTTCAACTCGAGGACATCCAATGAGCAGTTCTTC. Its protein product is CASSFNSRTSNEQFF. This chain connects TRBV5-1 to TRBJ2-1, with D possibly TRBD1 on 5 matching bases. CDR3 length: 15 residues. The germline V gene encodes CDR1 SGHRS and CDR2 YFSETQ. Trimming stripped 5 bases from V and 6 bases from J, with 18 bases between.

The chain combines TRBV9 with TRBJ2-4; 13 nucleotides agree with TRBD2. Germline-derived CDR1 and CDR2 are SGDLS and YYNGEE. Trimming took 1 base from V and 0 from J; bases not matched to a gene: 13. This CDR3 contains 21 residues. The CDR3 protein is CASSVYVQGGLAGLAKNIQYF. DNA of the CDR3: TGTGCCAGCAGCGTATACGTCCAGGGGGGACTAGCGGGACTAGCCAAAAACATTCAGTACTTC.

The rearrangement uses TRBV7-2 and TRBJ2-7; 7 nucleotides align to TRBD1. The CDR3 extends over 17 amino acids. V was clipped by 4 bases and J by 5 bases; unmatched bases: 17. Germline CDR1 SGHTA, CDR2 FQGNSA. The CDR3 loop is CASSSGAPRDSSNEQYF. Here the CDR3 DNA reads TGTGCCAGCAGCTCGGGTGCACCCCGGGACAGTTCGAACGAGCAGTACTTC.

Notes on this clonotype: This may be a read error, as it is one base from a much larger clone. This chain links TRBV20-1 with TRBJ2-7; 11 positions agree with TRBD2. CDR3 length equals 16 residues. Germline V gives CDR1 DFQATT, CDR2 SNEGSKA (reference sequence). The CDR3 DNA follows: TGCTGTGCTAGAGATCTGGGACTAGCGGAGACCTACGAGCAGTACTTC. It translates to CCARDLGLAETYEQYF.

This clonotype was recorded at least ten times. The V call is TRBV5-1, the J call TRBJ2-7, with 15 nucleotides matching TRBD2. The junction had 10 bases not matched to a gene; V was cut back by 4 bases and J by 5 bases. Germline loops: CDR1 SGHRS, CDR2 YFSETQ. This CDR3 has 17 residues. In DNA form, the CDR3 reads TGCGCCAGCAGCCCCGGGACTAGCGGGGGGTCCCCCAACGAGCAGTACTTC. It translates to CASSPGTSGGSPNEQYF. The whole variable domain, remainder taken from reference TRBV5-1 and TRBJ2-7, is KAGVTQTPRYLIKTRGQQVTLSCSPISGHRSVSWYQQTPGQGLQFLFEYFSETQRNKGNFPGRFSGRQFSNSRSEMNVSTLELGDSALYLCASSPGTSGGSPNEQYFGPGTRLTVT.

This clonotype was observed many times. The V gene is TRBV25-1, the J gene TRBJ1-1; weak D call: TRBD1 (6 bases). Trimming took off 5 bases at V and 5 bases at J, with 18 bases between the two ends. Germline lookup yields CDR1 MGHDK and CDR2 SYGVNS. This CDR3 contains 15 residues. The CDR3 DNA reads as TGTGCCAGCAGTTTGGGCACAGGGCTGAGGACTGAAGCTTTCTTT. Translating it yields CASSLGTGLRTEAFF.

This clonotype turned up a few times. V is TRBV12-5 and J is TRBJ2-2, with 10 positions matching TRBD1. The CDR3 length is 17 residues. Germline V gene data show CDR1 as LGHNT and CDR2 as FRNRAP. After removal of 0 bases from V and 4 bases from J, the junction contained 5 bases not matched to a gene. The CDR3: CASGLVLGQGTTGELFF. The CDR3 DNA follows: TGTGCTAGTGGTTTGGTTCTGGGACAGGGGACCACCGGGGAGCTGTTTTTT. The entire variable domain, with the rest obtained from reference TRBV12-5 and TRBJ2-2, is as follows: DARVTQTPRHKVTEMGQEVTMRCQPILGHNTVFWYRQTMMQGLELLAYFRNRAPLDDSGMPKDRFSAEMPDATLATLKIQPSEPRDSAVYFCASGLVLGQGTTGELFFGEGSRLTVL.

This clonotype was counted at least ten times. This chain joins TRBV4-3 and TRBJ2-3; no clear D gene. V was clipped by 4 bases and J by 0 bases, with 14 bases between them. The CDR3 has 16 residues. From germline, CDR1 is LGHNA and CDR2 YSLEER. The CDR3 nucleotides read TGCGCCAGCAGCCCGCGAGGAAGTACCAGCACAGATACGCAGTATTTT. Translation: CASSPRGSTSTDTQYF.

This clonotype occurred many times. The V and J genes are TRBV6-5 and TRBJ2-1, with 10 bases lining up with TRBD1. Unmatched junction bases numbered 4, after V lost 0 bases and J lost 5 bases. CDR3 size: 16 residues. Per the germline V gene, CDR1 is MNHEY and CDR2 is SVGAGI. The CDR3 DNA reads TGTGCCAGCAGTTACTCTCGGACAGGGGGGGACAATGAGCAGTTCTTC. This sequence encodes CASSYSRTGGDNEQFF.

The V call is TRBV6-2 or TRBV6-3, the J call TRBJ1-2; no firm D call. Germline loops: CDR1 MNHEY, CDR2 SVGEGT. The CDR3 totals 15 residues. Trimming took off 9 bases at V and 0 bases at J, with 17 bases between the two ends. CDR3 residues: CARREEGRPNYGYTF. CDR3 coding DNA: TGTGCCAGAAGGGAGGAGGGCAGGCCTAACTATGGCTACACCTTC.